This is a list of T cell receptor beta chains from one sample in a study of CD8 T cells in Susac syndrome. Each CDR3 protein is one row after TCRdb ran MiXCR on the immunoSEQ multiplex PCR reads. The sample carries approximately 190,000 distinct CDR3 sequences, roughly 92% recorded once. Sequenced material: CD4+ T cells from PBMCs. These receptors were taken from a human donor in good health. CDR3s include the opening cysteine and the closing phenylalanine or tryptophan. D genes are given only for firm matches. A clone size is listed for some rows: how often the clone was seen (once, few, many), or a class if it is expanded.

d_gene | abundance | j_gene | v_gene | CDR3aa | CDR3nt
TRBD1 | once | TRBJ1-2 | TRBV6-5 | CASSGTGGRGYTF | TGTGCCAGCAGTGGGACAGGGGGCCGTGGCTACACCTTC
TRBD1 | once | TRBJ1-5 | TRBV27 | CASSQGASQPQHF | TGTGCCAGCAGCCAGGGGGCAAGTCAGCCCCAGCATTTT
NA | NA | TRBJ1-2 | TRBV28 | CASSSNPRDYGYTF | TGTGCCAGCAGTTCCAACCCCCGGGACTATGGCTACACCTTC
NA | NA | TRBJ2-7 | TRBV29-1 | CSVEGAHNEQYF | TGCAGCGTTGAAGGAGCACACAACGAGCAGTACTTC
TRBD1 | few | TRBJ1-6 | TRBV7-9 | CASSLGGQGDSPLHF | TGTGCCAGCAGCTTAGGCGGACAGGGGGATTCACCCCTCCACTTT
NA | NA | TRBJ1-2 | TRBV5-1 | CASSFGAGSSGYGYTF | TGCGCCAGCAGCTTTGGGGCAGGGTCATCAGGCTATGGCTACACCTTC
NA | NA | TRBJ2-3 | TRBV12-3/TRBV12-4 | CASSLGVVGTDTQYF | TGTGCCAGCAGTTTGGGGGTAGTCGGCACAGATACGCAGTATTTT
NA | NA | TRBJ1-4 | TRBV7-8 | CASSGGPNEKLFF | TGTGCCAGCAGTGGGGGCCCTAATGAAAAACTGTTTTTT
TRBD2 | NA | TRBJ2-3 | TRBV5-6 | CASSLGPAGGPDTQYF | TGTGCCAGCAGCTTAGGGCCAGCGGGGGGACCAGATACGCAGTATTTT
TRBD1 | NA | TRBJ1-1 | TRBV6-2/TRBV6-3 | CATRRRTGGLNTEAFF | TGTGCCACCAGGCGAAGGACAGGGGGCCTGAACACTGAAGCTTTCTTT
TRBD2 | NA | TRBJ2-4 | TRBV18 | CASSPGAGAAKNIQYF | TGTGCCAGCTCACCAGGAGCGGGGGCCGCCAAAAACATTCAGTACTTC
TRBD1 | NA | TRBJ1-5 | TRBV5-4 | CASSPRPGQVDQPQHF | TGTGCCAGCAGCCCCCGACCGGGACAGGTCGATCAGCCCCAGCATTTT
NA | NA | TRBJ1-1 | TRBV7-8 | CASSPRAPGEAFF | TGTGCCAGCAGCCCCCGAGCTCCAGGGGAAGCTTTCTTT
NA | NA | TRBJ1-5 | TRBV6-2/TRBV6-3 | CASSEVKGMSNQPQHF | TGTGCCAGTTCGGAAGTAAAGGGGATGAGCAATCAGCCCCAGCATTTT
NA | NA | TRBJ2-3 | TRBV7-2 | CASSFTIDTQYF | TGTGCCAGCAGCTTTACGATAGATACGCAGTATTTT
NA | NA | TRBJ2-2 | TRBV20-1 | CSARITGELFF | TGCAGTGCTAGAATAACCGGGGAGCTGTTTTTT
NA | NA | TRBJ1-1 | TRBV19 | CASSIKENTEAFF | TGTGCCAGTAGTATAAAGGAGAACACTGAAGCTTTCTTT
NA | NA | TRBJ1-2 | TRBV29-1 | CSVQMAGYGYTF | TGCAGCGTCCAGATGGCTGGCTATGGCTACACCTTC
NA | NA | TRBJ2-1 | TRBV14 | CASSQGTSYNEQFF | TGTGCCAGCAGCCAAGGGACCTCCTACAATGAGCAGTTCTTC
NA | NA | TRBJ2-2 | TRBV29-1 | CSVDRLNTGELFF | TGCAGCGTTGACAGACTGAACACCGGGGAGCTGTTTTTT
NA | NA | TRBJ1-6 | TRBV20-1 | CSQGNYNSPLHF | TGCAGTCAGGGGAACTATAATTCACCCCTCCACTTT
NA | NA | TRBJ1-5 | TRBV6-2/TRBV6-3 | CASSYGRDQPQHF | TGTGCCAGCAGTTACGGCAGGGATCAGCCCCAGCATTTT
NA | once | TRBJ1-5 | TRBV12-3/TRBV12-4 | CASSLGGYGQPQHF | TGTGCCAGCAGTTTGGGGGGTTACGGTCAGCCCCAGCATTTT
NA | NA | TRBJ2-6 | TRBV5-6 | CASVRAGANVLTF | TGTGCCAGCGTTCGGGCTGGGGCCAACGTCCTGACTTTC
NA | NA | TRBJ2-5 | TRBV18 | CASSPRSTVQETQYF | TGTGCCAGCTCACCACGGTCTACGGTCCAAGAGACCCAGTACTTC
NA | NA | TRBJ1-1 | TRBV27 | CASSQRGSVNTEAFF | TGTGCCAGCAGCCAGAGGGGGTCTGTGAACACTGAAGCTTTCTTT
NA | NA | TRBJ2-1 | TRBV7-9 | CASSSHREEQFF | TGTGCCAGCAGCTCCCACAGGGAGGAGCAGTTCTTC
TRBD1 | NA | TRBJ2-5 | TRBV6-2/TRBV6-3 | CASSWDRETQYF | TGTGCCAGCAGTTGGGACAGGGAGACCCAGTACTTC
NA | NA | TRBJ1-4 | TRBV6-1 | CASSELGAGYEKLFF | TGTGCCAGCAGTGAACTCGGGGCAGGGTATGAAAAACTGTTTTTT
NA | NA | TRBJ2-5 | TRBV7-2 | CASRRDSLQETQYF | TGTGCCAGCAGAAGAGACTCGCTACAAGAGACCCAGTACTTC
TRBD1 | NA | TRBJ2-1 | TRBV7-2 | CASTLDRGVGNEQFF | TGTGCCAGCACTCTGGACAGGGGCGTAGGCAATGAGCAGTTCTTC
NA | NA | TRBJ2-1 | TRBV7-2 | CASSLVETYNEQFF | TGTGCCAGCAGCTTAGTAGAGACCTACAATGAGCAGTTCTTC
NA | NA | TRBJ2-7 | TRBV2 | CASSYIDTYEQYF | TGTGCCAGCAGCTACATAGATACCTACGAGCAGTACTTC
NA | NA | TRBJ1-6 | TRBV3-1 | CASSLGTPWDSPLHF | TGTGCCAGCAGCTTAGGGACACCTTGGGATTCACCCCTCCACTTT
TRBD1 | NA | TRBJ1-6 | TRBV4-3 | CASSHGQGTGNSPLHF | TGCGCCAGCAGCCACGGACAGGGGACGGGCAATTCACCCCTCCACTTT
NA | NA | TRBJ2-4 | TRBV7-7 | CASSDRRVKNIQYF | TGTGCTAGCAGCGACCGGCGGGTGAAAAACATTCAGTACTTC
TRBD1 | few | TRBJ1-2 | TRBV5-1 | CASSSVGTGSGYTF | TGCGCCAGCAGCTCCGTCGGGACAGGGAGTGGCTACACCTTC
NA | NA | TRBJ2-7 | TRBV4-1 | CASSQGPGRGPYEQYF | TGCGCCAGCAGCCAAGGACCGGGCAGGGGCCCCTACGAGCAGTACTTC
TRBD2 | NA | TRBJ2-4 | TRBV2 | CASTTTSGGFMHF | TGTGCCAGCACTACGACTAGCGGGGGATTCATGCACTTC
NA | NA | TRBJ2-5 | TRBV5-6 | CASSLIAVQETQYF | TGTGCCAGCAGCTTGATAGCAGTTCAAGAGACCCAGTACTTC
NA | NA | TRBJ2-5 | TRBV20-1 | CSASLSLILQETQYF | TGCAGTGCTAGTCTTTCGCTTATCTTGCAAGAGACCCAGTACTTC
NA | NA | TRBJ2-1 | TRBV29-1 | CSVVLRGKWGDNEQFF | TGCAGCGTTGTACTTCGGGGGAAGTGGGGCGACAATGAGCAGTTCTTC
TRBD2 | NA | TRBJ2-5 | TRBV5-1 | CASSRSGTSGGEETQYF | TGCGCCAGCAGCCGCTCCGGGACTAGCGGGGGAGAAGAGACCCAGTACTTC
TRBD2 | NA | TRBJ2-1 | TRBV7-9 | CASSLTSGLAGGRYNEQFF | TGTGCCAGCAGCTTAACGTCAGGACTAGCGGGGGGGCGGTACAATGAGCAGTTCTTC
TRBD1 | NA | TRBJ2-1 | TRBV11-2 | CASSLGGQGGGEQFF | TGTGCCAGCAGCTTAGGGGGACAGGGGGGAGGTGAGCAGTTCTTC
NA | NA | TRBJ2-6 | TRBV18 | CASSKKTAGANVLTF | TGTGCCAGCTCAAAAAAGACAGCTGGGGCCAACGTCCTGACTTTC
TRBD1 | NA | TRBJ1-3 | TRBV6-2/TRBV6-3 | CASSRGTGTGSSGNTIYF | TGTGCCAGCAGCCGCGGGACCGGGACAGGCTCCTCTGGAAACACCATATATTTT
NA | NA | TRBJ2-2 | TRBV9 | CASSHPGTGVSGGSNTGELFF | TGTGCCAGCAGCCATCCTGGGACAGGGGTTAGCGGGGGATCGAACACCGGGGAGCTGTTTTTT
TRBD1 | NA | TRBJ1-1 | TRBV7-8 | CASSFPGGTEAFF | TGTGCCAGCAGCTTTCCAGGGGGGACTGAAGCTTTCTTT
TRBD1 | once | TRBJ1-3 | TRBV29-1 | CSVMDRFDSGNTIYF | TGCAGCGTTATGGACAGGTTCGACTCTGGAAACACCATATATTTT
TRBD1 | NA | TRBJ2-1 | TRBV29-1 | CSALIRDRVYNEQFF | TGCAGCGCATTGATTCGGGACAGGGTATACAATGAGCAGTTCTTC